These 18 T cell receptor beta chains were sequenced from one sample in a study of T cell responses to AZD1222 COVID-19 vaccine. Sequencing was performed with immunoSEQ multiplex PCR; in TCRdb, only in-frame clones are kept and a portion is missing. In the table there are approximately 100,000 clones, around 87% of which are singletons. Sequencing used peripheral blood, obtained 28 days after the second AZD1222 dose. The receptors derive from an adult who received the AZD1222 COVID-19 vaccine.

This clone was detected once. The chain uses TRBV30 and TRBJ1-1, with unresolved D. The V end was cut by 4 bases, the J end by 3 bases, with 12 bases between. This CDR3 contains 13 residues. Germline CDR1 reads GTSNPN; CDR2 reads SVGIG (reference sequence). The chain's CDR3 is CAWTGLVHTEAFF. In DNA, the CDR3 is TGTGCCTGGACGGGTCTCGTTCACACTGAAGCTTTCTTT.

The chain combines TRBV3-1 (or the pseudogene TRBV3-2) with TRBJ2-1; 8 bases align to TRBD2. V lost 6 bases, J lost 0 bases, and 7 bases stayed unmatched. The CDR3 runs to 16 residues. CDR1 LGHDT and CDR2 YNNKEL come from the germline V gene (reference sequence). The CDR3 region has the DNA TGTGCCAGCAGTCCCTTTAGCGGGAACTCCTACAATGAGCAGTTCTTC. Amino acid sequence: CASSPFSGNSYNEQFF.

The chain recombines TRBV2 with TRBJ1-5, with D perhaps TRBD1 (5 bases). Germline-derived CDR1 and CDR2 are SNHLY and FYNNEI. The CDR3 spans 14 residues. Trimming pared 2 bases from V and 8 bases from J, leaving 13 bases between. The DNA for the CDR3 is TGTGCCAGCAGTGAAAGAGTTGCAGGGAAGCCCCAGCATTTT. This translates into CASSERVAGKPQHF.

The V and J genes are TRBV7-2 and TRBJ2-3; D remains ambiguous. This CDR3 region has 16 residues. Germline values: CDR1 SGHTA, CDR2 FQGNSA. V dropped 5 bases and J dropped 0 bases, with 15 bases sitting between them. This CDR3 is CASSDFRFSSTDTQYF. The CDR3 nucleotides read TGTGCCAGCAGCGATTTCCGGTTCTCTAGCACAGATACGCAGTATTTT.

This clone was counted a few times. J is TRBJ1-6 and V is TRBV25-1; D is unresolved. Germline-derived CDR1 and CDR2 are MGHDK and SYGVNS. The germline V and J ends were trimmed by 5 bases and 9 bases, with 8 bases remaining between them. The CDR3 extends over 12 amino acids. The CDR3, as DNA: TGTGCCAGCAGTACAGCGTCTTCACCCCTCCACTTT. Translating gives CASSTASSPLHF.

The chain couples TRBV27 to TRBJ2-3; 7 nucleotides match TRBD2. Germline V lookup: CDR1 MNHEY, CDR2 SMNVEV (reference sequence). The trim removed 6 bases at V and 0 bases at J, leaving 3 bases unmatched. The CDR3 is made up of 14 amino acids. The DNA for the CDR3 is TGTGCCAGCAGAGTGGGGGGGAGCACAGATACGCAGTATTTT. Protein: CASRVGGSTDTQYF.

The chain uses TRBV4-1 and TRBJ1-1, with 8 bases aligning to TRBD1. The V gene end was trimmed by 2 bases and the J gene end by 5 bases; junction bases not matched to a gene: 7. Per germline, CDR1 MGHRA and CDR2 YSYEKL. The CDR3 sequence is 15 residues long. As DNA, the CDR3 is TGCGCCAGCAGCCAACCAGACAGGGGAAGGACTGAAGCTTTCTTT. Amino acids: CASSQPDRGRTEAFF.

The chain is built from TRBV30 and TRBJ2-3, with TRBD2 identical over 11 bases. Trimming at V came to 5 bases and at J to 8 bases, leaving 12 bases not matched to a gene. CDR1 and CDR2 from the germline V gene are GTSNPN and SVGIG (reference sequence). This CDR3 comprises 15 residues. Written as DNA, the CDR3 is TGTGCCTGGGAGACTGGACTAGCGGGTATGGGTACGCAGTATTTT. Residues: CAWETGLAGMGTQYF.

The chain is built from TRBV11-2 and TRBJ2-1; no firm D call. The CDR3 totals 15 residues. The V gene's germline CDR1 is SGHAT and CDR2 FQNNGV. V lost 1 base, J lost 3 bases, and 10 bases lay in between. CDR3 DNA: TGTGCCAGCAGCTTAGGACGGACGTACTACAATGAGCAGTTCTTC. It translates to CASSLGRTYYNEQFF.

V gene TRBV5-1 combines with J gene TRBJ1-5; D call uncertain. V was clipped by 0 bases and J by 1 base, with 8 bases between them. CDR3 length: 15 amino acids. CDR1 is SGHRS and CDR2 is YFSETQ in the germline V gene. DNA of the CDR3: TGCGCCAGCAGCTTGGACGGGAACAGCAATCAGCCCCAGCATTTT. This sequence encodes CASSLDGNSNQPQHF.

The gene calls are TRBV28 and TRBJ2-7; 9 bases align to TRBD2. Germline V gene lookup returns CDR1 MDHEN and CDR2 SYDVKM. The junction had 12 bases not matched to a gene; V was cut back by 6 bases and J by 9 bases. The CDR3 runs 14 residues. CDR3 DNA sequence: TGTGCCAGCAGGACTAGCGGATCCCTGAGAGGGCAGTACTTC. This codes for CASRTSGSLRGQYF. Looking up the rest from reference TRBV28 and TRBJ2-7 gives the full variable domain: DVKVTQSSRYLVKRTGEKVFLECVQDMDHENMFWYRQDPGLGLRLIYFSYDVKMKEKGDIPEGYSVSREKKERFSLILESASTNQTSMYLCASRTSGSLRGQYFGPGTRLTVT.

J is TRBJ1-2 and V is TRBV5-1; tentative D call: TRBD1 (6 bases). V was pared by 3 bases and J by 2 bases, with 11 bases between. The length of the CDR3 is 14 residues. Germline CDR1 and CDR2: SGHRS and YFSETQ. The CDR3: CASSYLQGNYGYTF. The CDR3 DNA reads TGCGCCAGCAGCTACCTTCAGGGGAACTATGGCTACACCTTC.

The chain carries TRBV7-9 and TRBJ2-7; 12 bases are a match to TRBD2. Germline loops: CDR1 SEHNR, CDR2 FQNEAQ (reference sequence). The CDR3 has 14 amino acids. V lost 5 bases and J lost 3; bases outside the gene matches: 2. The CDR3 DNA sequence: TGTGCCAGCAGCGCGACTAGCGGGAGCTACGAGCAGTACTTC. Its protein is CASSATSGSYEQYF.

The chain carries TRBV5-1 and TRBJ2-3, with TRBD1 matching 7 bases. The V gene's germline CDR1 is SGHRS and CDR2 YFSETQ. The CDR3 runs 13 residues. V shed 4 bases and J 3 bases; nucleotides not matched to a gene: 2. CDR3 nucleotides: TGCGCCAGCAGCCGGGACAGTACAGATACGCAGTATTTT. This gives the protein CASSRDSTDTQYF.

This chain links TRBV5-5 with TRBJ2-6; 8 nucleotides match TRBD1. This CDR3 has 20 residues. The trim removed 0 bases at V and 4 bases at J, leaving 15 bases unmatched. Germline CDR1 and CDR2: SGHKS and YYEKEE (reference sequence). The CDR3 DNA reads TGTGCCAGCAGCTTGGTCGTGACAGGGGACCCTCTCGGAGGGGCCAACGTCCTGACTTTC. The encoded protein is CASSLVVTGDPLGGANVLTF.

The V and J genes are TRBV9 and TRBJ2-1; possibly TRBD1 or TRBD2 for D (5 bases each). Trimming pared 3 bases from V and 4 bases from J, leaving 11 bases between. The CDR3 is made up of 14 amino acids. Germline V gives CDR1 SGDLS, CDR2 YYNGEE. CDR3 amino acids: CASSASGAYNEQFF. DNA of the CDR3: TGTGCCAGCAGCGCTTCCGGGGCGTACAATGAGCAGTTCTTC. Full variable domain (remainder filled in from reference TRBV9 and TRBJ2-1): DSGVTQTPKHLITATGQRVTLRCSPRSGDLSVYWYQQSLDQGLQFLIQYYNGEERAKGNILERFSAQQFPDLHSELNLSSLELGDSALYFCASSASGAYNEQFFGPGTRLTVL.

The CDR3 DNA is TGTGCCAGCAGCTTAATGGGAACAGATACGCAGTATTTT. Residues: CASSLMGTDTQYF. J is TRBJ2-3 and V is TRBV7-9; D ambiguous. Germline loops: CDR1 SEHNR, CDR2 FQNEAQ (reference sequence). The V end lost 2 bases, the J end lost 3 bases, and 6 bases lay between the germline ends. The CDR3 runs to 13 residues.

This chain uses TRBV5-1 with TRBJ2-7, with D possibly matching TRBD1 (6 bases). V was pared by 0 bases and J by 11 bases, with 21 bases between. The CDR3 spans 15 residues. The V gene's germline CDR1 is SGHRS and CDR2 YFSETQ. The CDR3 here is CASSLGQDHNPGEYF. The DNA for the CDR3 is TGCGCCAGCAGCTTGGGGCAGGACCACAACCCAGGGGAGTACTTC.